These T cell receptor beta chains were read from a single sample in a study of shared clonotypes between healthy human individuals. Produced via immunoSEQ multiplex PCR; TCRdb's table is partial and in-frame only. The data hold a few million clones, with approximately 95% observed a single time. What was sequenced was naive CD4+ T cells from PBMCs. These receptors all stem from a young man in good health. Some clones in this sample may be carry-over from other donors' samples. Both conserved end residues are part of each CDR3. A D gene is named only where the DNA matches it firmly. Clone size is not always given. Where it is, it says once, few, many or a class for expanded clones.

D | J | V | size | DNA | CDR3
NA | TRBJ1-5 | TRBV7-8 | NA | TGTGCCAGCAGGGGGGTGGGAAGCAATCAGCCCCAGCATTTT | CASRGVGSNQPQHF
TRBD2 | TRBJ2-7 | TRBV10-2 | NA | TGCGCCAGCAGTGAGTCGAGTTTCCCCCTAGCGGGAGCCTACGAGCAGTACTTC | CASSESSFPLAGAYEQYF
NA | TRBJ2-7 | TRBV4-1 | NA | TGCGCCAGCAGTCCACGGGCCGCAGGATACGAGCAGTACTTC | CASSPRAAGYEQYF
NA | TRBJ1-2 | TRBV15 | NA | TGTGCCACCAGCCCCGACGGGGGGAGCTATGGCTACACCTTC | CATSPDGGSYGYTF
NA | TRBJ1-2 | TRBV7-8 | NA | TGTGCCAGCAGCGGCATAAACTATGGCTACACCTTC | CASSGINYGYTF
TRBD1 | TRBJ2-7 | TRBV27 | NA | TGTGCCAGCAGTAAACCGGGACAGACCTACGAGCAGTACTTC | CASSKPGQTYEQYF
NA | TRBJ1-1 | TRBV5-4 | NA | TGTGCCAGCAGCCCGGGCCAGAACACTGAAGCTTTCTTT | CASSPGQNTEAFF
NA | TRBJ1-1 | TRBV15 | NA | TGTGCCACCAGCAGAGAGCGTCGGGGTAGCACTGAAGCTTTCTTT | CATSRERRGSTEAFF
TRBD2 | TRBJ2-2 | TRBV6-5 | NA | TGTGCCTACGGGCCCGGGGGGAGGGTTCCCGGGGAGCTGTTTTTT | CAYGPGGRVPGELFF
NA | TRBJ2-7 | TRBV10-3 | NA | TGTGCCATCAGCCCCAGCGGATCCCATAGGGAGCAGTACTTC | CAISPSGSHREQYF
NA | TRBJ2-7 | TRBV11-3 | NA | TGTGCCAGCAGCTTAGACGGGATGAAGGGCGAGCAGTACTTC | CASSLDGMKGEQYF
TRBD2 | TRBJ2-7 | TRBV6-5 | NA | TGTGCCAGCAGTAAAGGACTAGCGGGAACCTACGAGCAGTACTTC | CASSKGLAGTYEQYF
TRBD1 | TRBJ1-5 | TRBV28 | NA | TGTGCCAGCAGTTTAGGGGGGGCGGACAGGGTCAATCAGCCCCAGCATTTT | CASSLGGADRVNQPQHF
TRBD2 | TRBJ2-7 | TRBV7-9 | once | TGTGCCAGCAGCTCTCGACTAGCGGACCTCTACGAGCAGTACTTC | CASSSRLADLYEQYF
NA | TRBJ1-1 | TRBV27 | NA | TGTGCCAGCAGTTCTCCAGGGTGGGGCACTGAAGCTTTCTTT | CASSSPGWGTEAFF
NA | TRBJ2-7 | TRBV5-6 | once | TGTGCCAGCAGCTTGGCCCCGAGAGAATACGAGCAGTACTTC | CASSLAPREYEQYF
TRBD2 | TRBJ2-1 | TRBV9 | NA | TGTGCCAGCAGCGCAGCGGGAGGGCCCCGTAATGAGCAGTTCTTC | CASSAAGGPRNEQFF
TRBD2 | TRBJ2-3 | TRBV30 | NA | TGTGCCTGGAGCCTGGGGTCAGCGGGAGGGCAGTATTTT | CAWSLGSAGGQYF
TRBD2 | TRBJ2-2 | TRBV2 | NA | TGTGCCAGCAGTCGCGGGACTAGCCTATATACCGGGGAGCTGTTTTTT | CASSRGTSLYTGELFF
NA | TRBJ2-1 | TRBV4-1 | once | TGCGCCAGCAGCCAAGGGGGCTGGAGGGGGGGCTACAATGAGCAGTTCTTC | CASSQGGWRGGYNEQFF
NA | TRBJ2-1 | TRBV5-4 | NA | TGTGCCAGCAGCCGCGAGCGGAAAGCCTACAATGAGCAGTTCTTC | CASSRERKAYNEQFF
TRBD1 | TRBJ1-2 | TRBV11-2 | NA | TGTGCCAGCAGCACCGGACAGGGCGCCTATGGCTACACCTTC | CASSTGQGAYGYTF
NA | TRBJ1-2 | TRBV28 | NA | TGTGCCAGCAGTACCCAGGGGAGGAGTGATGGCTACACCTTC | CASSTQGRSDGYTF
TRBD1 | TRBJ1-1 | TRBV28 | NA | TGTGCCAGCAGTTTTACCCCGGGACAGGAGAACACTGAAGCTTTCTTT | CASSFTPGQENTEAFF
TRBD1 | TRBJ2-1 | TRBV5-1 | once | TGCGCCAGCAGCTCACAGGGGGATGAGCAGTTCTTC | CASSSQGDEQFF
NA | TRBJ2-7 | TRBV18 | NA | TGTGCCAGCTCACACGGACAGCCCTCCTACGAGCAGTACTTC | CASSHGQPSYEQYF
TRBD1 | TRBJ2-7 | TRBV5-6 | NA | TGTGCCAGCAGCTTCCGGGACAGGGGGTACGAGCAGTACTTC | CASSFRDRGYEQYF
TRBD1 | TRBJ1-1 | TRBV5-6 | NA | TGTGCCAGCAGCACCGGGACAGGGGCTGGGAACACTGAAGCTTTCTTT | CASSTGTGAGNTEAFF
NA | TRBJ1-3 | TRBV9 | NA | TGTGCCAGCAGCGTTGGGACTGCTAGCTCTGGAAACACCATATATTTT | CASSVGTASSGNTIYF
NA | TRBJ1-5 | TRBV6-1 | NA | TGTGCCAGCAGTGTACAGGGTTTGGGCAATCAGCCCCAGCATTTT | CASSVQGLGNQPQHF
NA | TRBJ1-2 | TRBV5-1 | NA | TGCGCCAGTCGGACCACCTCGCCGGTTGGGGGCTACACCTTC | CASRTTSPVGGYTF
TRBD1 | TRBJ2-7 | TRBV9 | NA | TGTGCCAGCAGCGTAGCGGGGACAGGGATCGAGCAGTACTTC | CASSVAGTGIEQYF
TRBD2 | TRBJ2-7 | TRBV5-1 | NA | TGCGCCAGCAGCTTGTTGAGCGGGAACTACGAGCAGTACTTC | CASSLLSGNYEQYF
TRBD1 | TRBJ1-5 | TRBV29-1 | NA | TGCAGCGTTGAGGGTTCTGAGGGGGCCCTGAGCAATCAGCCCCAGCATTTT | CSVEGSEGALSNQPQHF
TRBD1 | TRBJ1-2 | TRBV18 | NA | TGTGCCAGCTCACTAACTGGACAGGCGAATGGCTACACCTTC | CASSLTGQANGYTF
NA | TRBJ2-2 | TRBV6-5 | NA | TGTGCCTCGGTAAAGGACGGGACCGGGGAGCTGTTTTTT | CASVKDGTGELFF
NA | TRBJ1-2 | TRBV15 | NA | TGTGCCACCAGCAGAGATCCCCAGGGCGCCACAACCTATGGCTACACCTTC | CATSRDPQGATTYGYTF
TRBD1 | TRBJ1-6 | TRBV10-3 | NA | TGTGCCATCAGTGAGTCGGGCAGGGGGAATTCACCCCTCCACTTT | CAISESGRGNSPLHF
NA | TRBJ2-3 | TRBV9 | NA | TGTGCCAGCAGCGTCCGGGACTTTTCAGATACGCAGTATTTT | CASSVRDFSDTQYF
NA | TRBJ2-7 | TRBV5-6 | once | TGTGCCAGCAGCTTGGAGAGGTCCCACGAGCAGTACTTC | CASSLERSHEQYF
NA | TRBJ1-2 | TRBV20-1 | NA | TGCAGTGCCCAAGAGTTGGGAGGCTACACCTTC | CSAQELGGYTF
TRBD1 | TRBJ2-7 | TRBV7-9 | NA | TGTGCCAGCAGCCGAGGTACGACCGGGACAGGTGCCTACGAGCAGTACTTC | CASSRGTTGTGAYEQYF
TRBD1 | TRBJ1-5 | TRBV28 | NA | TGTGCCAGCAGGACAGGGGGGGATACCAATCAGCCCCAGCATTTT | CASRTGGDTNQPQHF
NA | TRBJ2-6 | TRBV19 | NA | TGTGCCAGCGCTAGAAGGAGCCCCAGCTCTGGGGCCAACGTCCTGACTTTC | CASARRSPSSGANVLTF
NA | TRBJ2-7 | TRBV6-1 | NA | TGTGCCAGCAAGGGGGTGGGGGGCGAGCAGTACTTC | CASKGVGGEQYF
NA | TRBJ2-2 | TRBV18 | NA | TGTGCCAGCTCACCACAAGCGGGTACGAACACCGGGGAGCTGTTTTTT | CASSPQAGTNTGELFF
NA | TRBJ2-7 | TRBV7-2 | NA | TGTGCCAGCAGCTTCGACCGATACTCCTACGAGCAGTACTTC | CASSFDRYSYEQYF
TRBD1 | TRBJ1-5 | TRBV18 | NA | TGTGCCAGCTCAGCCTCAGGGGGAGGTCAGCCCCAGCATTTT | CASSASGGGQPQHF
NA | TRBJ2-7 | TRBV2 | NA | TGTGCCAGCAGTTCTCGGGGCATTAGCGAGCAGTACTTC | CASSSRGISEQYF
TRBD2 | TRBJ2-5 | TRBV5-1 | NA | TGCGCCAGCAGCTTTGGGCGGGAGAAAAAACCACAAGAGACCCAGTACTTC | CASSFGREKKPQETQYF
NA | TRBJ2-5 | TRBV9 | NA | TGTGCCAGCAGCGTAGGGGGGATCGGAGAGACCCAGTACTTC | CASSVGGIGETQYF
TRBD1 | TRBJ1-1 | TRBV28 | NA | TGTGCCAGCAGTTTAGAGGGGGCAAACACTGAAGCTTTCTTT | CASSLEGANTEAFF